The 31 T cell receptor beta chains presented below share a single source sample, sequenced in a study of blood T cell repertoires in COVID-19. Profiling relied on immunoSEQ multiplex PCR, and the TCRdb table lists in-frame clones only, not all of them. Here the sample spans roughly 180,000 clones, about 85% being singletons. Specimen: peripheral blood. These receptors were taken from a man between 60 and 75 years old who had recovered from COVID-19.

A remark on this clone: No conserved phenylalanine or tryptophan is present at the end of the CDR3, so a read error is the likely explanation. It is unclear where the CDR3 begins or ends on the DNA, so no DNA is shown, and the CDR3 is as TCRdb lists it. The chain carries TRBV2 and TRBJ1-4; the table's TRBD1 call for D was not verified on the DNA. CDR1 is SNHLY, CDR2 FYNNEI, per germline. The CDR3 comprises 10 residues, both ends counted. CDR3 sequence reads: CAVRPGTVDL.

A single count supports this clone. The chain carries TRBV5-1 and TRBJ2-1, with D perhaps TRBD1 (7 bases). Deletions cut 0 bases from V and 6 bases from J, with 10 bases between. Germline CDR1 and CDR2: SGHRS and YFSETQ. CDR3 length: 14 amino acids. CDR3: CASSLGQGGNEQFF. In DNA, the CDR3 is TGCGCCAGCAGCTTGGGACAGGGAGGCAATGAGCAGTTCTTC.

The genes are TRBV6-2 or TRBV6-3 and TRBJ2-3, with a weak D call TRBD1 (5 bases). Trimming took 6 bases from V and 2 from J, leaving 15 bases between them. The V gene's germline CDR1 is MNHEY and CDR2 SVGEGT. The CDR3 length is 15 residues. The CDR3 here is CASSPLQETTDTQYF. The CDR3, as DNA: TGTGCCAGCAGCCCCTTACAGGAGACCACAGATACGCAGTATTTT.

This chain uses TRBV12-3 or TRBV12-4 with TRBJ1-1; no definite D call. Trimming took 5 bases from V and 1 from J, leaving 8 bases between them. The CDR3 runs to 13 residues. CDR3 DNA sequence: TGTGCCAGCAGTGGGCACAAGAACACTGAAGCTTTCTTT. Its translation: CASSGHKNTEAFF.

The chain couples TRBV19 to TRBJ2-2, with TRBD1 matching over 9 bases. Germline trimming cut 5 bases from V and 7 bases from J; bases unmatched to any gene: 11. CDR3 length: 16 amino acids. Germline V CDR1 and CDR2: LNHDA, SQIVND (reference sequence). The CDR3 region has the DNA TGTGCCAGTAGTTCTGGACAGGGGTTGATAGGCGGGGAGCTGTTTTTT. This sequence encodes CASSSGQGLIGGELFF.

To note about this clone: A much larger clone lies a single base off, so this may be a read error. This chain links TRBV6-5 with TRBJ1-6; 10 positions agree with TRBD1. Germline lookup yields CDR1 MNHEY and CDR2 SVGAGI. V was pared by 4 bases and J by 9 bases, with 3 bases of the junction left unmatched. The CDR3 consists of 14 residues. The CDR3, as DNA: TGTGCCAGCAGTTTCCGGGACAGGGGTTCACCCCTCCACTTT. Translating it yields CASSFRDRGSPLHF.

The J gene is TRBJ1-6, the V gene TRBV6-2 or TRBV6-3, with D hard to call. Between the trimmed V and J ends, which lost 5 bases and 0 bases, there was a span of 26 bases. CDR1 is MNHEY, CDR2 SVGEGT, per germline. This CDR3 is built from 21 residues. CDR3 region: CASSPQTRGGLSGSYNSPLHF. For the CDR3, the DNA is TGTGCCAGCAGTCCACAAACTCGGGGTGGTCTGAGCGGCTCCTATAATTCACCCCTCCACTTT.

The chain uses TRBV15 and TRBJ1-2; 11 bases are shared with TRBD1. Germline V gene lookup returns CDR1 LNHNV and CDR2 YYDKDF (reference sequence). The V and J ends lost 1 base and 6 bases, in that order; junction bases with no gene match: 13. The CDR3 runs to 18 residues. As DNA, the CDR3 is TGTGCCACCAGCAGAGGGTCTATCGTCGGGACAGGGGGGAATGGCTACACCTTC. Its translation: CATSRGSIVGTGGNGYTF.

The CDR3: CSSPGGSQETQYF. CDR3 nucleotide sequence: TGCAGCTCCCCCGGGGGATCACAAGAGACCCAGTACTTC. This sequence joins TRBV29-1 and TRBJ2-5, with a tentative D call TRBD2 (6 bases). Germline CDR1 is SQVTM and CDR2 is ANQGSEA. The CDR3 is 13 residues long. V gave up 8 bases and J gave up 2 bases, with 15 bases separating them.

The chain uses TRBV7-5 and TRBJ2-5; TRBD1, the D gene given by the table, was not confirmed from the DNA. TRBV7-5 is a recognized pseudogene. CDR3 length: 14 amino acids. The CDR3 DNA reads as TGTGCCAGAACGAAACAGGGCAGGGGGGAGACCCAGTACTTC. Translated, it gives CARTKQGRGETQYF.

V gene TRBV16 combines with J gene TRBJ1-5; 7 bases match TRBD1. V trimming: 3 bases; J trimming: 0 bases; junction bases outside the gene matches: 11. The germline V gene encodes CDR1 KGHSY and CDR2 FQNENV. There are 18 residues in the CDR3. The CDR3 DNA follows: TGTGCCAGCAGCCAGAAGGAACAGGGGCGTTATAGCAATCAGCCCCAGCATTTT. Its protein is CASSQKEQGRYSNQPQHF.

V gene TRBV7-2 combines with J gene TRBJ1-4, with 7 nucleotides matching TRBD1. Per germline, CDR1 SGHTA and CDR2 FQGNSA. The CDR3 totals 14 residues. J was trimmed by 11 bases and V by 0 bases; bases with no gene match: 6. The CDR3 bases are TGTGCCAGCAGCTTAGCCCGAACAGGGGAGAAACTGTTTTTT. This codes for CASSLARTGEKLFF.

This chain connects TRBV29-1 to TRBJ1-4, with D possibly TRBD1 on 6 matching bases. The CDR3 is 12 amino acids. Germline V CDR1 and CDR2: SQVTM, ANQGSEA. The germline V and J ends were trimmed by 7 bases and 6 bases, with 12 bases remaining between them. The CDR3 loop reads CSANKGDEKLFF. Here the CDR3 DNA reads TGCAGCGCCAATAAGGGGGATGAAAAACTGTTTTTT.

The chain joins TRBV9 to TRBJ1-3; D unclear. The CDR3 spans 15 residues. With 3 bases removed from V and 0 bases from J, the gap between germline ends came to 10 bases. Per germline, CDR1 SGDLS and CDR2 YYNGEE. CDR3 amino acids: CASSAITGSGNTIYF. The CDR3 coding sequence is TGTGCCAGCAGCGCCATAACCGGCTCTGGAAACACCATATATTTT. Based on the CDR3 plus reference TRBV9 and TRBJ1-3, the full variable domain is DSGVTQTPKHLITATGQRVTLRCSPRSGDLSVYWYQQSLDQGLQFLIQYYNGEERAKGNILERFSAQQFPDLHSELNLSSLELGDSALYFCASSAITGSGNTIYFGEGSWLTVV.

The chain combines TRBV30 with TRBJ2-7, with 10 nucleotides matching TRBD1. Germline values: CDR1 GTSNPN, CDR2 SVGIG (reference sequence). The V gene end was trimmed by 0 bases and the J gene end by 5 bases; junction bases not matched to a gene: 1. This CDR3 spans 13 amino acids. The CDR3 DNA reads TGTGCCTGGAGTGTAGGGACAGGGGACGAGCAGTACTTC. Translation: CAWSVGTGDEQYF.

V is TRBV11-1 and J is TRBJ2-1; D may be TRBD2 (6 bases). The CDR3 has 14 residues. V lost 11 bases and J 7 bases, leaving 21 bases between the germline ends. Per the germline V gene, CDR1 is SGHAT and CDR2 is FQDESV (reference sequence). The CDR3 sequence is CAVGMGLARNEQFF. In nucleotides, the CDR3 is TGTGCCGTCGGAATGGGGCTAGCGCGGAATGAGCAGTTCTTC.

The chain employs TRBV5-1 and TRBJ2-3, with a tentative D call TRBD1 (5 bases). The CDR3 is 15 amino acids. Trimming removed 4 bases from V and 0 bases from J, with 12 bases in between. The germline gives CDR1 SGHRS, CDR2 YFSETQ. Here the CDR3 reads CASSLRTSSTDTQYF. CDR3 bases: TGCGCCAGCAGCCTCCGGACATCAAGCACAGATACGCAGTATTTT. The whole variable domain, remainder taken from reference TRBV5-1 and TRBJ2-3, is KAGVTQTPRYLIKTRGQQVTLSCSPISGHRSVSWYQQTPGQGLQFLFEYFSETQRNKGNFPGRFSGRQFSNSRSEMNVSTLELGDSALYLCASSLRTSSTDTQYFGPGTRLTVL.

The chain combines TRBV7-2 with TRBJ1-1, with D hard to call. The CDR3 length is 14 residues. Germline V lookup: CDR1 SGHTA, CDR2 FQGNSA. With 3 bases removed from V and 4 bases from J, the gap between germline ends came to 12 bases. The CDR3 loop is CASSFEPPGTEAFF. DNA for the CDR3: TGTGCCAGCAGCTTTGAGCCTCCGGGCACTGAAGCTTTCTTT.

V is TRBV6-5 and J is TRBJ2-7; a possible D gene is TRBD1 (6 bases). This CDR3 region has 13 residues. CDR1 MNHEY and CDR2 SVGAGI come from the germline V gene. V was cut by 7 bases and J by 6 bases, with 16 bases left in between. As DNA, the CDR3 is TGTGCCAGCACCCCTATCGGCAGGGGCGAGCAGTACTTC. Amino acid sequence: CASTPIGRGEQYF.

This clone has more than one count but fewer than ten. This sequence joins TRBV3-1 (or the pseudogene TRBV3-2) and TRBJ2-2, with D uncertain. This CDR3 region has 14 residues. The ends were cut back, 2 bases at V and 5 bases at J, with 9 bases in the middle. The V gene's germline CDR1 is LGHDT and CDR2 YNNKEL (reference sequence). In DNA form, the CDR3 reads TGTGCCAGCAGCCAAAGTTCCGGGACCGGGGAGCTGTTTTTT. Its translation: CASSQSSGTGELFF.

The V call is TRBV29-1, the J call TRBJ2-2, with D uncertain. The CDR3 covers 13 residues. V lost 3 bases, J lost 0 bases, and 5 bases lay in between. Germline V gives CDR1 SQVTM, CDR2 ANQGSEA. The CDR3 is CSVDRTNTGELFF. The CDR3 DNA is TGCAGCGTTGACAGGACGAACACCGGGGAGCTGTTTTTT.

The chain combines TRBV25-1 with TRBJ2-1; perhaps TRBD2 as D (6 bases). The CDR3 is made up of 15 amino acids. V gave up 1 base and J gave up 9 bases, with 16 bases separating them. In germline, CDR1 is MGHDK, CDR2 SYGVNS. The CDR3 spells CASSESGLVGIEQFF. CDR3 DNA sequence: TGTGCCAGCAGTGAATCGGGACTGGTAGGGATTGAGCAGTTCTTC.

This chain links TRBV6-1 with TRBJ1-2; 9 nucleotides agree with TRBD1. With 3 bases clipped from V and 8 bases from J, the junction kept 10 bases outside the gene matches. CDR3 size: 15 residues. Germline assignment: CDR1 MNHNS and CDR2 SASEGT. In DNA form, the CDR3 reads TGTGCCAGCAGTGACCCCGGGACAGGGTACCTCGGCTACACCTTC. Encoded protein: CASSDPGTGYLGYTF.

The chain is built from TRBV18 and TRBJ1-2; 8 bases align to TRBD1. CDR1 KGHSH and CDR2 LQKENI come from the germline V gene. V lost 2 bases and J lost 0; bases outside the gene matches: 11. The CDR3 extends over 18 amino acids. CDR3 nucleotide sequence: TGTGCCAGCTCACCAACACCTGACAGGGGACCAACTAACTATGGCTACACCTTC. Its protein is CASSPTPDRGPTNYGYTF.

This clone was detected only once. The chain is built from TRBV30 and TRBJ2-3; TRBD2 might be the D (6 bases). Germline CDR1 GTSNPN, CDR2 SVGIG (reference sequence). Trimming left V 3 bases short and J 10 bases short, with 17 bases between. The CDR3 is 13 amino acids. Written as DNA, the CDR3 is TGTGCCTGGAGCGATAGAAGACTAGACCCGCAGTATTTT. Translation gives CAWSDRRLDPQYF.

V usage is TRBV5-1 and J usage is TRBJ1-6; 8 nucleotides line up with TRBD1. Trimming took 4 bases from V and 2 from J; bases not matched to a gene: 2. This CDR3 has 15 amino acids. Germline V lookup: CDR1 SGHRS, CDR2 YFSETQ. CDR3 loop: CASSPGQAYNSPLHF. The CDR3 DNA is TGCGCCAGCAGCCCGGGACAGGCCTATAATTCACCCCTCCACTTT.

About this clone itself: At one end the junction does not follow the germline gene, possibly because of a read error. The chain combines TRBV20-1 with TRBJ2-5, with TRBD1 as a possible D gene (5 bases). The CDR3 consists of 16 residues. In germline, CDR1 is DFQATT, CDR2 SNEGSKA (reference sequence). The CDR3 coding sequence is TGCAGTGCTAGTTTGCTGGGGCTCCCGAGCCAAAAGACCCAGTACTTC. Protein: CSASLLGLPSQKTQYF.

The rearrangement links TRBV30 to TRBJ2-7; 9 bases are a match to TRBD1. Germline V lookup: CDR1 GTSNPN, CDR2 SVGIG (reference sequence). CDR3 size: 15 residues. V lost 5 bases, J lost 7 bases, and 15 bases stayed unmatched. The CDR3 sequence is CAWCRRDRDAGEQYF. CDR3 sequence (DNA): TGTGCCTGGTGTCGCAGGGACAGGGATGCGGGAGAGCAGTACTTC.

The CDR3 region is CASSLIGETQYF. The CDR3, as DNA: TGCGCCAGCAGCTTGATCGGGGAGACCCAGTACTTC. V usage is TRBV5-1 and J usage is TRBJ2-5; no clear D gene. The CDR3 spans 12 residues. Trimming stripped 1 base from V and 5 bases from J, with 6 bases between. Germline V gives CDR1 SGHRS, CDR2 YFSETQ. The whole variable domain, remainder taken from reference TRBV5-1 and TRBJ2-5, is KAGVTQTPRYLIKTRGQQVTLSCSPISGHRSVSWYQQTPGQGLQFLFEYFSETQRNKGNFPGRFSGRQFSNSRSEMNVSTLELGDSALYLCASSLIGETQYFGPGTRLLVL.

On this clone: This specimen includes other DNA sequences encoding the same CDR3. This rearrangement joins TRBV19 to TRBJ1-5; D gene uncertain. Deletions cut 2 bases from V and 1 base from J, with 6 bases between. Germline V gives CDR1 LNHDA, CDR2 SQIVND (reference sequence). The CDR3 is 14 amino acids. CDR3 sequence (DNA): TGTGCCAGTAGTATAACCGGGAGCAATCAGCCCCAGCATTTT. It yields the protein CASSITGSNQPQHF.

V and J are TRBV5-3 and TRBJ2-3; 8 bases map to TRBD1. TRBV5-3 falls under the ORF class, with uncertain function. The CDR3 is 19 amino acids. J was trimmed by 3 bases and V by 3 bases; bases with no gene match: 18. DNA for the CDR3: TGTGCCAGAAGCTCATCACCTAGGACAGGGTGCCGCCCGACAGATACGCAGTATTTT. Translating gives CARSSSPRTGCRPTDTQYF.